Following are 18 T cell receptor beta chains from one sample sequenced in a study of cytomegalovirus exposure and HLA in healthy donors. With 60 Vbeta and 13 Jbeta primers, the PCR was carried out. The method was immunoSEQ multiplex PCR; TCRdb's version includes in-frame clones alone and lacks a portion of them. The sample holds 100,000 to 150,000 clones, approximately 78% seen once. Sequencing input: PBMCs. These receptors were taken from a man aged 25-45 years in good health and CMV-seropositive.

Only one count was recorded for this clone. This CDR3 is missing its conserved last phenylalanine or tryptophan, likely due to a read error. The gene calls are TRBV25-1 and TRBJ2-7, with TRBD2 matching 10 bases. CDR3 length equals 13 residues. With 10 bases clipped from V and 2 bases from J, the junction kept 5 bases outside the gene matches. The germline CDR1 and CDR2 sequences are MGHDK and SYGVNS. The chain's CDR3 is CATTAGGPYEQYL. As DNA, the CDR3 is TGTGCCACCACAGCGGGAGGGCCCTACGAGCAGTACCTC.

This clone appeared a few times. The J gene is TRBJ2-5, the V gene TRBV29-1; D perhaps matches TRBD2 (5 bases). Germline CDR1 is SQVTM and CDR2 is ANQGSEA. The CDR3 contains 13 residues. With 4 bases removed from V and 5 bases from J, the gap between germline ends came to 14 bases. CDR3 region: CSVVARTGETQYF. The CDR3 nucleotides read TGCAGCGTTGTGGCCCGCACGGGGGAGACCCAGTACTTC.

The CDR3 bases are TGTGCCAGCAGTTCACCAAGCCGGGAATCGACCTACGAGCAGTACTTC. This encodes CASSSPSRESTYEQYF. The chain couples TRBV27 to TRBJ2-7, with D possibly being TRBD2 (5 bases). The CDR3 runs 16 residues. The ends were cut back, 4 bases at V and 2 bases at J, with 18 bases in the middle. CDR1 and CDR2 from the germline V gene are MNHEY and SMNVEV (reference sequence).

This clone was counted a few times. The chain uses TRBV6-1 and TRBJ1-1, with 8 nucleotides matching TRBD1. Unmatched junction bases numbered 4, after V lost 6 bases and J lost 4 bases. The CDR3 is 13 amino acids. Germline-derived CDR1 and CDR2 are MNHNS and SASEGT. This chain's CDR3 is CASRTGTGTEAFF. In nucleotides, the CDR3 is TGTGCCAGCAGGACCGGGACAGGCACTGAAGCTTTCTTT.

The V call is TRBV28, the J call TRBJ1-2, with TRBD1 as a possible D gene (5 bases). Germline CDR1 and CDR2: MDHEN and SYDVKM. This CDR3 comprises 14 residues. The V end was cut by 8 bases, the J end by 3 bases, with 16 bases between. The CDR3 DNA is TGTGCCAGCGCCCTTTGGGGGGGTTACTATGGCTACACCTTC. This sequence encodes CASALWGGYYGYTF.

The V call is TRBV7-8, the J call TRBJ2-1; the match to TRBD2 covers 7 bases. V was clipped by 6 bases and J by 4 bases; unmatched bases: 18. The germline gives CDR1 SGHVS, CDR2 FQNEAQ. CDR3 size: 18 residues. The CDR3 region has the DNA TGTGCCAGCAGACCCCTGTTACTTTTTGGACTAGATTACAATGAGCAGTTCTTC. Encoded protein: CASRPLLLFGLDYNEQFF.

The chain couples TRBV11-2 to TRBJ2-1, with TRBD2 matching 9 bases. Trimming took 5 bases from V and 5 from J; bases not matched to a gene: 19. Germline V gene lookup returns CDR1 SGHAT and CDR2 FQNNGV. The CDR3 is made up of 19 amino acids. CDR3: CASSPQEGLARRPHNEQFF. The CDR3 DNA is TGTGCCAGCAGCCCCCAGGAGGGACTAGCCCGAAGACCCCACAATGAGCAGTTCTTC.

The rearrangement links TRBV6-1 to TRBJ2-3; D uncertain. Germline V gene lookup returns CDR1 MNHNS and CDR2 SASEGT. This CDR3 comprises 13 residues. Trimming removed 7 bases at V and 0 bases at J, with 8 bases between. The CDR3 region has the DNA TGTGCCAGCAACGGTCTAAGCACAGATACGCAGTATTTT. Translating it yields CASNGLSTDTQYF.

The chain is built from TRBV6-1 and TRBJ2-4; the D gene is possibly TRBD2 (5 bases). Trimming stripped 7 bases from V and 4 bases from J, with 14 bases between. The CDR3 contains 14 residues. Germline V gives CDR1 MNHNS, CDR2 SASEGT. The CDR3 DNA reads TGTGCCAGCATGGGCGGGTTAAAGAAAAACATTCAGTACTTC. Amino acids: CASMGGLKKNIQYF.

The chain uses TRBV19 and TRBJ2-1; 9 nucleotides match TRBD1. Germline V gene sequence: CDR1 LNHDA, CDR2 SQIVND (reference sequence). This CDR3 contains 14 residues. V trimming: 7 bases; J trimming: 2 bases; junction bases outside the gene matches: 3. This CDR3 is CASTGTGTYNEQFF. CDR3 bases: TGTGCCAGTACCGGGACAGGGACCTACAATGAGCAGTTCTTC.

The J gene is TRBJ1-2, the V gene TRBV25-1; D is unclear. V was cut by 4 bases and J by 5 bases, with 11 bases left in between. This CDR3 comprises 13 residues. CDR1 and CDR2 (germline): MGHDK, SYGVNS. The CDR3: CASSASSPYGYTF. The CDR3 DNA reads as TGTGCCAGCAGTGCGTCCTCCCCTTATGGCTACACCTTC.

Here the CDR3 DNA reads TGCAGCGTCGCCGGGAGGGCTAATGAAAAACTGTTTTTT. Translating it yields CSVAGRANEKLFF. The rearrangement links TRBV29-1 to TRBJ1-4; D is undetermined. This CDR3 contains 13 residues. CDR1 and CDR2 (germline): SQVTM, ANQGSEA. The V end lost 6 bases, the J end lost 3 bases, and 11 bases lay between the germline ends.

CDR3 DNA: TGTGCCTGGAGTGTTGGCGGGAGAGGAGATACGCAGTATTTT. Amino acid sequence: CAWSVGGRGDTQYF. The V gene is TRBV30, the J gene TRBJ2-3; TRBD2 matches 7 bases. Per the germline V gene, CDR1 is GTSNPN and CDR2 is SVGIG (reference sequence). Trimming cost V 0 bases and J 5 bases; bases outside gene matches: 5. The CDR3 sequence is 14 residues long.

The chain carries TRBV21-1 and TRBJ1-3; the table assigns TRBD1, which was not confirmed against the DNA. TRBV21-1 is described as a pseudogene. The CDR3 sequence is 15 residues long. The DNA for the CDR3 is TGTGCCAGGGAGGGGGACAGGGGGGAAGGAAACACCATATATTTT. Amino acid sequence: CAREGDRGEGNTIYF.

The V gene is TRBV6-5, the J gene TRBJ2-3; 11 bases line up with TRBD2. The CDR3 spans 15 residues. V dropped 4 bases and J dropped 1; count of bases not matched to a gene: 1. The germline V gene has CDR1 MNHEY and CDR2 SVGAGI. CDR3 sequence reads: CASSFSGRGTDTQYF. The CDR3 coding sequence is TGTGCCAGCAGTTTTAGCGGGAGGGGCACAGATACGCAGTATTTT.

The chain combines TRBV20-1 with TRBJ1-1; possible D gene TRBD1, 6 bases. CDR3 length: 11 residues. The V and J ends lost 5 bases and 5 bases respectively, with 9 bases between them. Per germline, CDR1 DFQATT and CDR2 SNEGSKA (reference sequence). The CDR3 bases are TGCAGTGCTCCAGGGGTTACTGAAGCTTTCTTT. It codes for CSAPGVTEAFF.

J is TRBJ2-5 and V is TRBV27; 10 nucleotides match TRBD2. V gave up 6 bases and J gave up 2 bases; unmatched junction bases: 3. The CDR3 is made up of 14 amino acids. Germline CDR1 is MNHEY and CDR2 is SMNVEV (reference sequence). The CDR3 loop reads CASRRAGGQETQYF. The CDR3 DNA is TGTGCCAGCAGGAGAGCGGGAGGGCAAGAGACCCAGTACTTC.

The chain employs TRBV27 and TRBJ2-7; maybe TRBD2 (6 bases). Germline V lookup: CDR1 MNHEY, CDR2 SMNVEV (reference sequence). This CDR3 spans 16 amino acids. The germline V and J ends were trimmed by 0 bases and 0 bases, with 12 bases remaining between them. The CDR3 bases are TGTGCCAGCAGTTTATCGCGCAGACTAGGCTCCTACGAGCAGTACTTC. It encodes CASSLSRRLGSYEQYF.